This T cell receptor beta chain was captured in a study of blood T cell repertoires in COVID-19. This clone was observed a handful of times. CDR1 and CDR2 (germline): WNHNN, SYGVQD (reference sequence). The ends were cut back, 10 bases at V and 2 bases at J, with 8 bases in the middle. This CDR3 is 11 amino acids long. Using immunoSEQ multiplex PCR, the repertoire was profiled, and TCRdb retains in-frame clones only, with some absent. The sample lists fewer than 300,000 clones; roughly 85% were seen once. The rearrangement joins TRBV10-1 to TRBJ1-1; D gene uncertain. The sequencing input was peripheral blood. The sequence came from a woman in her fifties or sixties who had recovered from COVID-19. CDR3 nucleotides: TGCGCCAATGCTCTAAACACTGAAGCTTTCTTT. Protein sequence: CANALNTEAFF.